What follows are 20 T cell receptor beta chains derived from one specimen sequenced in a study of blood T cells in healthy people across ages. Next came a second PCR, run for roughly 6 to 11 cycles, which used a sample-barcoded 5' primer along with a J-beta primer mix. TCRdb passed the 5' RACE reads through MiXCR, listing each CDR3 protein once. Here the sample spans approximately 810,000 distinct CDR3 sequences, 25% to 35% being singletons. What was sequenced was blood. These receptors were taken from a woman aged 80 or over in good health.

In the case of this clonotype: At one end, the junction sequence differs from germline, possibly due to a read error. This chain connects TRBV12-3 or TRBV12-4 to TRBJ2-3; 9 nucleotides agree with TRBD1. The CDR3 totals 16 residues. CDR3 sequence: CASTLGTGWSTDMQYF. The CDR3 DNA sequence: TGTGCCAGCACCCTCGGGACAGGGTGGAGCACAGATATGCAGTATTTT.

Concerning this clonotype itself: A much larger clonotype is one base distant, so this may be a read error. The V gene is TRBV7-2, the J gene TRBJ2-5; 13 bases are shared with TRBD2. There are 15 residues in the CDR3. Germline V gene sequence: CDR1 SGHTA, CDR2 FQGNSA. As DNA, the CDR3 is TGTGCCGGCAGAACTAGGACTAGCGGGGGCCTGCACCAGTACTTC. As protein: CAGRTRTSGGLHQYF.

This clonotype has a count of ten or more. A read error may account for a junction end that differs from germline. The V and J genes are TRBV5-1 and TRBJ2-7, with TRBD2 as a possible D gene (6 bases). The CDR3 has 13 amino acids. Germline-derived CDR1 and CDR2 are SGHRS and YFSETQ. In DNA, the CDR3 is TGTGCCAGCAGCCTTGAGGGACTCTACGAGCAGTACTTC. Protein sequence: CASSLEGLYEQYF.

This chain links TRBV18 with TRBJ1-2; a possible D gene is TRBD1 (5 bases). CDR1 is KGHSH, CDR2 LQKENI, per germline. V was shortened by 3 bases and J by 3 bases, with 11 bases between the two germline ends. The CDR3 sequence is 14 residues long. The CDR3 DNA reads as TGTGCCAGCTCACCGAACGGAGGGGACTATGGCTACACCTTC. Translation gives CASSPNGGDYGYTF.

The table lists this clonotype with many counts. The chain is built from TRBV12-3 or TRBV12-4 and TRBJ2-7, with D perhaps matching TRBD1 (6 bases). The germline V and J ends were trimmed by 6 bases and 7 bases, with 19 bases remaining between them. CDR3 length equals 14 residues. CDR3 bases: TGTGCCAGCAGCCCGAAGGCAGGGGTCTGGGAGCAGTACTTC. It encodes CASSPKAGVWEQYF.

This clonotype was observed many times. The rearrangement links TRBV12-3 or TRBV12-4 to TRBJ2-7; possibly TRBD1 or TRBD2 for D (5 bases each). The CDR3 has 15 amino acids. V lost 1 base and J lost 3, with 13 bases in between. CDR3 sequence reads: CASSLDGTGNYEQYF. The CDR3 DNA follows: TGTGCCAGCAGTTTAGACGGGACGGGTAACTACGAGCAGTACTTC.

This clonotype was picked up a small number of times. This chain connects TRBV3-1 to TRBJ1-3; no clear D. V was shortened by 0 bases and J by 10 bases, with 16 bases between the two germline ends. Germline CDR1 and CDR2: LGHDT and YNNKEL (reference sequence). The CDR3 runs 15 residues. For the CDR3, the DNA is TGTGCCAGCAGCCAAGACCTGGAGGCAGGAGGGACCATATATTTT. Translated: CASSQDLEAGGTIYF.

This clonotype was seen many times. This CDR3 reads CSARGDQETQYF. CDR3 sequence (DNA): TGCAGTGCTAGGGGCGACCAAGAGACCCAGTACTTC. V is TRBV20-1 and J is TRBJ2-5; D gene unclear. The germline V gene has CDR1 DFQATT and CDR2 SNEGSKA (reference sequence). The CDR3 has 12 amino acids. Trimming cost V 3 bases and J 0 bases, with 5 bases left between them.

CDR3 bases: TGTGCCAGCAGTGACCCGCAGAATTCACCCCTCCACTTT. Amino acids: CASSDPQNSPLHF. The gene calls are TRBV6-2 or TRBV6-3 and TRBJ1-6; no definite D call. Germline V gene lookup returns CDR1 MNHEY and CDR2 SVGEGT. This CDR3 spans 13 amino acids. The V and J ends lost 5 bases and 7 bases respectively, with 9 bases between them.

This clonotype was observed a few times. At one end, the junction sequence differs from germline, possibly due to a read error. CDR3 protein: CTSGGGLQYEQYF. The CDR3 bases are TGTACCAGCGGAGGGGGGCTTCAGTACGAGCAGTACTTC. The chain joins TRBV7-9 to TRBJ2-5; D tentatively reads TRBD1 or TRBD2 (6 bases each). The DNA end is more similar to TRBJ2-7, so the J call may be wrong. This CDR3 comprises 13 residues. The germline gives CDR1 SEHNR, CDR2 FQNEAQ (reference sequence).

This clonotype has ten or more counts. The chain is built from TRBV6-1 and TRBJ1-2; no reliable D call. V lost 6 bases, J lost 4 bases, and 18 bases lay in between. The CDR3 is 15 amino acids. The germline V gene encodes CDR1 MNHNS and CDR2 SASEGT. CDR3 DNA: TGTGCCAGCAGAAAAGAAAGGGAAACTCGCTATGGCTACACCTTC. Protein: CASRKERETRYGYTF.

This clonotype was found many times. The chain uses TRBV7-2 and TRBJ2-1; 7 positions match TRBD1. V shed 4 bases and J 4 bases; nucleotides not matched to a gene: 7. The CDR3 extends over 15 amino acids. Germline V CDR1 and CDR2: SGHTA, FQGNSA. The CDR3 coding sequence is TGTGCCAGCAGCTCCCCGGGACAGAGATACAATGAGCAGTTCTTC. Its protein is CASSSPGQRYNEQFF.

In this sample, this clonotype turned up many times. The genes are TRBV10-3 and TRBJ2-3; 9 nucleotides agree with TRBD2. Germline lookup yields CDR1 ENHRY and CDR2 SYGVKD. V was pared by 3 bases and J by 0 bases, with 13 bases of the junction left unmatched. This CDR3 is 19 amino acids long. As DNA, the CDR3 is TGTGCCATCAGTGAAGTACTAGCGGGCACTACAACTAGCACAGATACGCAGTATTTT. Its translation: CAISEVLAGTTTSTDTQYF.

This clonotype was seen many times. The chain joins TRBV28 to TRBJ2-1; D tentatively fits TRBD1 or TRBD2 (6 bases each). Germline CDR1 MDHEN, CDR2 SYDVKM. Trimming cost V 10 bases and J 8 bases, with 18 bases left between them. The CDR3 is made up of 13 amino acids. This CDR3 reads CATRIGGNDEQFF. The CDR3 region has the DNA TGTGCCACCAGAATAGGGGGGAATGATGAGCAGTTCTTC.

The sample holds a few counts of this clonotype. The chain links TRBV20-1 to TRBJ1-2; no clear D. Trimming shortened V by 1 base and J by 3 bases, and 9 bases separated the two germline ends. The CDR3 consists of 13 residues. Germline CDR1 is DFQATT and CDR2 is SNEGSKA (reference sequence). The CDR3 is CSARVGVDYGYTF. CDR3 sequence (DNA): TGCAGTGCTAGAGTTGGGGTGGACTATGGCTACACCTTC.

This clonotype appeared many times. Here the CDR3 reads CASSQVGYYGYTF. The CDR3 DNA follows: TGTGCCAGCAGCCAAGTTGGCTACTATGGCTACACCTTC. The rearrangement joins TRBV3-1 to TRBJ1-2; D gene ambiguous. This CDR3 region has 13 residues. Germline V gene sequence: CDR1 LGHDT, CDR2 YNNKEL (reference sequence). V gave up 1 base and J gave up 3 bases, with 6 bases separating them.

The chain links TRBV20-1 to TRBJ1-2, with D possibly TRBD1 on 6 matching bases. Germline-derived CDR1 and CDR2 are DFQATT and SNEGSKA (reference sequence). The CDR3 covers 13 residues. Here the CDR3 reads CTIRGGRGYGYTF. DNA for the CDR3: TGCACCATCCGGGGGGGGCGCGGCTATGGCTACACCTTC.

This clonotype was counted at least ten times. V and J are TRBV30 and TRBJ1-2; a possible D gene is TRBD1 (5 bases). Germline V lookup: CDR1 GTSNPN, CDR2 SVGIG (reference sequence). V was cut by 5 bases and J by 6 bases, with 16 bases left in between. The CDR3 extends over 13 amino acids. CDR3 protein: CAWVPLTGHGYTF. As DNA, the CDR3 is TGTGCCTGGGTTCCCCTGACGGGACATGGCTACACCTTC.

This clonotype came up many times. The chain recombines TRBV20-1 with TRBJ2-7, with D uncertain. This CDR3 has 11 amino acids. Deletions cut 1 base from V and 8 bases from J, with 9 bases between. The germline V gene encodes CDR1 DFQATT and CDR2 SNEGSKA (reference sequence). The CDR3, as DNA: TGCAGTGCTAGAGGCCCAAAGCAGCAGTACTTC. Protein: CSARGPKQQYF.

Ten or more counts support this clonotype. Here the CDR3 DNA reads TGCGCCAGCACCCTAGGGGGCTCCATGAACACTGAAGCTTTCTTT. Encoded protein: CASTLGGSMNTEAFF. The chain joins TRBV5-1 to TRBJ1-1, with TRBD1 matching 7 bases. The junction had 8 bases not matched to a gene; V was cut back by 6 bases and J by 0 bases. The CDR3 contains 15 residues. Germline CDR1 is SGHRS and CDR2 is YFSETQ.